This T cell receptor (gamma chain) was captured in a study of gamma-delta T cells after stem cell transplantation. Germline V gives CDR1 EGSTGY, CDR2 YDSYTSSV. V dropped 5 bases and J dropped 12; count of bases not matched to a gene: 13. The CDR3 runs 12 residues. The count of this clone is one. TCRdb re-called the RT-PCR reads through CATT. The table shows approximately 2,800 gamma-chain clones, with 18% occurring only once. The TCR originated in a human donor. It is not recorded whose cells these are; they may come from a transplant donor. Sequencing was performed on gamma-delta T cells. The V gene is TRGV4, the J gene TRGJ1 or TRGJ2. DNA of the CDR3: TGTGCCACCTGGGTCAATTCGAGGGGGAAACTCTTT. It codes for CATWVNSRGKLF.